This TCR beta chain was recorded in a study of blood T cell repertoires in COVID-19 (dated by TCRdb to 2018 to 2020). Study-wide context: Collaborator samples came from the United States, Italy and Spain and covered acute and convalescent phases of COVID-19. The material from the prospective study consisted of cDNA or gDNA derived from T cells, B-cell-depleted T cells, or PBMCs. The repertoires were made available in a free public database intended to serve as a resource for research on the immune response to SARS-CoV-2. Where available, HLA class I and class II types were obtained from metadata supplied by the sample provider rather than from assay-based typing. The samples were drawn from two sources: the first 160 participants of the ongoing ImmuneRACE study, and 1,200 or so subjects contributed by 6 global collaborators. Nearly every sample came with metadata listing a de-identified subject ID, COVID-19 status, age in years and sex. Deeply sampled blood TCRbeta repertoires from subjects exposed to, actively infected with, or recovered from COVID-19 were included in the dataset.

The CDR3, cysteine through phenylalanine, is 12 amino acids long. Here the CDR3 DNA is all that survives: 36 bases in frame from base 1. V drops 5 bases and J drops 0 bases, leaving 5 bases in between. Reading the germline V gene gives CDR1 SGHVS and CDR2 FQNEAQ. Results and caveats for the whole study, not just this receptor: How much clinical and demographic metadata was included differed by source and by participant, and the metadata was provided uncurated.

TCRbeta CDR3 regions were amplified from genomic DNA by means of the immunoSEQ Assay, a bias-controlled multiplex PCR. Per the source publication's procedure: Nucleated cell counts per sample were estimated from amplification of reference gene primers within the assay. To quantify the absolute abundance of each unique TCRbeta CDR3 rearrangement, sequence reads were collapsed and filtered. For each sample, productive Simpson clonality was calculated as the square root of Simpson's diversity index across productive rearrangements. Entries here come from immuneACCESS through TCRdb and include only in-frame sequences with V and J called. Some clones fail to appear in such tables; in the studies checked, an unresolved V gene covers under half of the shortfall, and the cause of the remainder is unknown. That table furnishes V, J and clone size, whereas the DNA furnished D and trimming. This sample comprises some 150,000 clones, around 82% of them detected only once. 0.55% to 0.75% of the sample comes from the top ten.

One collaborating source in Seattle enrolled patients during active infection and followed them longitudinally through the course of disease. Whole blood was collected in K2EDTA tubes by collaborating institutions according to the institutions' own protocols. Collaborator samples were shipped for TCRbeta analysis as frozen whole blood, isolated PBMCs, or DNA extracted from either sample type. With respect to this clone: The antigen this receptor binds is unknown. No base quality values were provided; no much bigger clone lies one nucleotide off.

The sample comprised peripheral blood. The clonotype was recovered from a man aged 55 to 69 with COVID-19, enrolled during active disease. The V and J genes are TRBV7-8 and TRBJ2-7; there is no confident call for the D gene. The nucleotides are TGTGCCAGCAGCCCGAGCTCCTACGAGCAGTACTTC. It encodes CASSPSSYEQYF.